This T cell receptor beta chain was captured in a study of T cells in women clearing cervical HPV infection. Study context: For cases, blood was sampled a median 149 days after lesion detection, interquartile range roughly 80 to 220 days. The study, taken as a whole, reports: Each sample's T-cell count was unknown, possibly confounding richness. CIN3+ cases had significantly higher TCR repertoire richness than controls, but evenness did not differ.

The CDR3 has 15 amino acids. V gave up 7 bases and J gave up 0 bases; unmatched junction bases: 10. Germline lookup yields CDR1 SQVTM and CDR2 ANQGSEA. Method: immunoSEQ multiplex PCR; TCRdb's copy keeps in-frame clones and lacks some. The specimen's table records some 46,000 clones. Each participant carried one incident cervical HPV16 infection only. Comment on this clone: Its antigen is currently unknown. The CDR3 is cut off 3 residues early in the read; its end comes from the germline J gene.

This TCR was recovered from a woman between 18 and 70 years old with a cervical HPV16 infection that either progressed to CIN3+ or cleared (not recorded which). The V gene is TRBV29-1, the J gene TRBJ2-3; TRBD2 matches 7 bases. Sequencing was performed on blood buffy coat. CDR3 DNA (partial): TGCAGCGCCGAAGGGCCTAGCGGAAGCACAGATACG. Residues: CSAEGPSGSTDT. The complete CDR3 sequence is CSAEGPSGSTDTQYF.